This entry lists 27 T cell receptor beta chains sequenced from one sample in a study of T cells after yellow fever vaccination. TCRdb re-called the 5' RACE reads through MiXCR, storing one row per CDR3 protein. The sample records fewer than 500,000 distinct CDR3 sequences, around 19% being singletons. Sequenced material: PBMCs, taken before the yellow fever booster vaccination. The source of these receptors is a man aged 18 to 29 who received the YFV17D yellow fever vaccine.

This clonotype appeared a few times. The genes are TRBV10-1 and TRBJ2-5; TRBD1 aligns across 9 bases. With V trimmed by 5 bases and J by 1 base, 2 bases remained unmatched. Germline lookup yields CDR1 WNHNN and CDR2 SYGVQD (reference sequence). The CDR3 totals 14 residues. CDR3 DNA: TGCGCCAGCAGTAAGGGACAGGGCCAAGAGACCCAGTACTTC. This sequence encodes CASSKGQGQETQYF.

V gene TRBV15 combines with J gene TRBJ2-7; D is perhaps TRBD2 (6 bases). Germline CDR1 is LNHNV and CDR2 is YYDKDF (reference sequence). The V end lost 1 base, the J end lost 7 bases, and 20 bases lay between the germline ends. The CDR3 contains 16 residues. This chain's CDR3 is CATSRVPGLGFREQYV. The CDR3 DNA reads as TGTGCCACCAGCAGAGTCCCGGGACTGGGCTTTAGGGAGCAGTACGTC.

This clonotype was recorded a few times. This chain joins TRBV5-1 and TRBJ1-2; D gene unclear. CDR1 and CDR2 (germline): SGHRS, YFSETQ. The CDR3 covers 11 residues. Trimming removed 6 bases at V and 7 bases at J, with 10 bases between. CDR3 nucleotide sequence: TGCGCCAGCACAGGCTCCTTTGGCTACACCTTC. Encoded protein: CASTGSFGYTF. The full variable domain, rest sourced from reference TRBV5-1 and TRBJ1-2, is KAGVTQTPRYLIKTRGQQVTLSCSPISGHRSVSWYQQTPGQGLQFLFEYFSETQRNKGNFPGRFSGRQFSNSRSEMNVSTLELGDSALYLCASTGSFGYTFGSGTRLTVV.

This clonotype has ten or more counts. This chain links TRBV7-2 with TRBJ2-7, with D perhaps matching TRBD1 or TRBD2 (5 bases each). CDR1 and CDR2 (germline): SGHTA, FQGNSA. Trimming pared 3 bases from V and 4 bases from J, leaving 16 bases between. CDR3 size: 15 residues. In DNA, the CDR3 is TGTGCCAGCAGCTTTTCCGGGACGAACCCTTACGAGCAGTACTTC. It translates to CASSFSGTNPYEQYF.

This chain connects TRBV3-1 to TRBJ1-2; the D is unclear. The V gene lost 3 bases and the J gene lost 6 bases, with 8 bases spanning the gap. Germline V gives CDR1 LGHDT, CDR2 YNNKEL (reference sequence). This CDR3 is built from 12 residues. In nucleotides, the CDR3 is TGTGCCAGCAGCCACACGGTGGATGGCTACACCTTC. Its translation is CASSHTVDGYTF.

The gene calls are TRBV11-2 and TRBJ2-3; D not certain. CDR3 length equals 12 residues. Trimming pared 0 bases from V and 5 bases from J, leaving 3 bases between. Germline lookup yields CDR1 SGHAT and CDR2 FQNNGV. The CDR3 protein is CASSLDLDTQYF. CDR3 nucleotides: TGTGCCAGCAGCTTAGATCTAGATACGCAGTATTTT. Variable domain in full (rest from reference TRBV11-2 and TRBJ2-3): EAGVAQSPRYKIIEKRQSVAFWCNPISGHATLYWYQQILGQGPKLLIQFQNNGVVDDSQLPKDRFSAERLKGVDSTLKIQPAKLEDSAVYLCASSLDLDTQYFGPGTRLTVL.

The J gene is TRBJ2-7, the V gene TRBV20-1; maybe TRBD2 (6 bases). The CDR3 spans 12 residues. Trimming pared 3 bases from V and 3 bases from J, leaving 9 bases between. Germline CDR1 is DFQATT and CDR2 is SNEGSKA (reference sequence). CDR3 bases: TGCAGTGCTAGTACTAGCCTCTACGAGCAGTACTTC. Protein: CSASTSLYEQYF.

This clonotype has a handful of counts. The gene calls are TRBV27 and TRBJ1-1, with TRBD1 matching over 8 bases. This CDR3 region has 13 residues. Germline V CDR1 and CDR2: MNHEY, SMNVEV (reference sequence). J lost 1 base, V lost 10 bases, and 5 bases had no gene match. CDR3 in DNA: TGTGCCACGAGGGACAGGCCGAACACTGAAGCTTTCTTT. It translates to CATRDRPNTEAFF.

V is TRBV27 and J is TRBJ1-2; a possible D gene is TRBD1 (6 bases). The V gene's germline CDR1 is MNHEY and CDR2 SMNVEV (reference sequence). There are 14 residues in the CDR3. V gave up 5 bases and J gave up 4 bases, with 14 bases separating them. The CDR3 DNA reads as TGTGCCAGCAGTCCGGTGGGGGCCCTCTATGGCTACACCTTC. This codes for CASSPVGALYGYTF.

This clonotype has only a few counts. The CDR3 DNA is TGTGCCACGTCGACAGGGAAGAGTGAAGCTTTCTTT. Translating it yields CATSTGKSEAFF. The rearrangement uses TRBV10-3 and TRBJ1-1; 7 nucleotides line up with TRBD1. CDR3 size: 12 residues. In germline, CDR1 is ENHRY, CDR2 SYGVKD. Germline trimming cut 10 bases from V and 7 bases from J; bases unmatched to any gene: 9.

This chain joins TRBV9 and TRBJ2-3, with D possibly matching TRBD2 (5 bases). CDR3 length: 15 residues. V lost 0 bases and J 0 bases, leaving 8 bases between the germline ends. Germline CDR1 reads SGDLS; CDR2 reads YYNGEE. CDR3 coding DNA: TGTGCCAGCAGCGTAGATCGGGGAAGCACAGATACGCAGTATTTT. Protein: CASSVDRGSTDTQYF.

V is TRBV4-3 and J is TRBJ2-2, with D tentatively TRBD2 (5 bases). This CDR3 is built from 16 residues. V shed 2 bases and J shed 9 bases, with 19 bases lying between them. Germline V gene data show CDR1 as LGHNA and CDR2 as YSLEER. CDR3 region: CASSQRSHRRTWELFF. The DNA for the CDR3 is TGCGCCAGCAGCCAAAGGTCCCACCGGAGGACCTGGGAGCTGTTTTTT.

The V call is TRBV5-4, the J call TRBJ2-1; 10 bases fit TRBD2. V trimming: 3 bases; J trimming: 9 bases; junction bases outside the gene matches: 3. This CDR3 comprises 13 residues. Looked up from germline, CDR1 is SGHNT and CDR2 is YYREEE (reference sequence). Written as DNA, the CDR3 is TGTGCCAGCAGCTCTTTAGCGGGGGGTGAGCAGTTCTTC. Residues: CASSSLAGGEQFF.

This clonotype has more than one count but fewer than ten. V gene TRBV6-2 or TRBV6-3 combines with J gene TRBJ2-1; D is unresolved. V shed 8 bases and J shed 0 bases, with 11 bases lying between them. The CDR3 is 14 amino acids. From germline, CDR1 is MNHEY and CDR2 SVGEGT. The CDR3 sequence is CASAYTRSYNEQFF. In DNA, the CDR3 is TGTGCCAGCGCCTACACCCGCTCCTACAATGAGCAGTTCTTC.

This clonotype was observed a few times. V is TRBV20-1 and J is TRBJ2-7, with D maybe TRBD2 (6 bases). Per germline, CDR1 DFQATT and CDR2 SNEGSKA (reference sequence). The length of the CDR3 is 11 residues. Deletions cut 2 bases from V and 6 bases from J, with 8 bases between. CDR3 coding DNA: TGCAGTGCTAGACAGGGAGGCGAGCAGTACTTC. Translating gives CSARQGGEQYF.

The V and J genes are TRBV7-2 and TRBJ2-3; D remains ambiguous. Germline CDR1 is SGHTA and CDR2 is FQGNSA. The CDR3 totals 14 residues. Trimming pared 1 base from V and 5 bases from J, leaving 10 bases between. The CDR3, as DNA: TGTGCCAGCAGCTTAGTCCCCCCGGGAGATACGCAGTATTTT. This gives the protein CASSLVPPGDTQYF.

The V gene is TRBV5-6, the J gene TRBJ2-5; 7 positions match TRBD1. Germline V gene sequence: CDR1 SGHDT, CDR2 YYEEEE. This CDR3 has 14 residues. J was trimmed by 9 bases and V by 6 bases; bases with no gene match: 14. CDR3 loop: CASTATGLHWAQYF. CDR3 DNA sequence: TGTGCCAGCACCGCGACAGGGCTTCATTGGGCCCAGTACTTC.

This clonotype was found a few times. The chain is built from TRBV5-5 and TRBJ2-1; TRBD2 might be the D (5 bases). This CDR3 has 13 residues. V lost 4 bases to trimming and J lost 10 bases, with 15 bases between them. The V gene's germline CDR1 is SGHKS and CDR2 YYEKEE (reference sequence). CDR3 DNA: TGTGCCAGCAGCCGCTTCGAGGGCAGGGAGCAGTTCTTC. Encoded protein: CASSRFEGREQFF.

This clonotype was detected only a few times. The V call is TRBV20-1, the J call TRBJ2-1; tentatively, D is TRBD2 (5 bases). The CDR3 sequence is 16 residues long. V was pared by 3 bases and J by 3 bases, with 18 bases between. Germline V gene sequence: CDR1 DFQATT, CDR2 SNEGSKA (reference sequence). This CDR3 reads CSASRRSATYYNEQFF. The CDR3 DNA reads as TGCAGTGCTAGCCGGCGTAGCGCTACCTACTACAATGAGCAGTTCTTC.

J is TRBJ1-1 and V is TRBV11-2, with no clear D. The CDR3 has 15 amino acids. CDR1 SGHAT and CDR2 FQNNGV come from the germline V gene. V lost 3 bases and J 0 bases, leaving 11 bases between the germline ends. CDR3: CASSLAGGLNTEAFF. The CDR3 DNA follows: TGTGCCAGCAGCTTGGCCGGTGGTCTGAACACTGAAGCTTTCTTT.

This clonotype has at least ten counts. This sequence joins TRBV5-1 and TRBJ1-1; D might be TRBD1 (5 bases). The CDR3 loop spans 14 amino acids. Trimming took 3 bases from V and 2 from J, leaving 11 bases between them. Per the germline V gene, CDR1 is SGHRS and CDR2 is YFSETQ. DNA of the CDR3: TGCGCCAGCAGCTCGACAGCGTCAAACACTGAAGCTTTCTTT. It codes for CASSSTASNTEAFF.

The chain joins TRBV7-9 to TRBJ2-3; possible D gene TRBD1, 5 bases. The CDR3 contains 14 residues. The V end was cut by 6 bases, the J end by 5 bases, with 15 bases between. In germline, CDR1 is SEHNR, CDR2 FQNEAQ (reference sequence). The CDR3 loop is CASSGIGQGDTQYF. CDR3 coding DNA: TGTGCCAGCAGTGGGATCGGGCAGGGAGATACGCAGTATTTT.

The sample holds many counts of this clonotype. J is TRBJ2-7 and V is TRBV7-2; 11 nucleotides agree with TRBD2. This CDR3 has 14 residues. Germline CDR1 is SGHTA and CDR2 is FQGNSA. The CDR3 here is CASSVAGGPEEQYV. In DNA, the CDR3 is TGTGCCAGCAGCGTAGCGGGGGGGCCGGAGGAGCAGTACGTC.

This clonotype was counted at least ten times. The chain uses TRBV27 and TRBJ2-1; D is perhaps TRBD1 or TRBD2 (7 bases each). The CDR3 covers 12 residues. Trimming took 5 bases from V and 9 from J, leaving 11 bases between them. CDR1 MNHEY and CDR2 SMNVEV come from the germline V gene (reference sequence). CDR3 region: CASSTGEGEQFF. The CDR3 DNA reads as TGTGCCAGCAGTACAGGGGAGGGTGAGCAGTTCTTC.

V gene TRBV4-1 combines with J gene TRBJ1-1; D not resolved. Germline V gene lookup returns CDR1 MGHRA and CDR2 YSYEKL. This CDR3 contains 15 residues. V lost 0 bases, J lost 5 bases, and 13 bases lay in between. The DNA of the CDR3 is TGCGCCAGCAGCCAAGAACCTAATTGGGGAACTGAAGCTTTCTTT. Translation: CASSQEPNWGTEAFF.

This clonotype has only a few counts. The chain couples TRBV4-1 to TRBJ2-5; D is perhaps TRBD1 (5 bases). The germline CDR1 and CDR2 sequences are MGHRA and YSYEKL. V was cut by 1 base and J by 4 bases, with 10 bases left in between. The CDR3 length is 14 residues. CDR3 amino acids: CASSQVQGGETQYF. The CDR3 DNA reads TGCGCCAGCAGCCAAGTCCAGGGTGGAGAGACCCAGTACTTC.

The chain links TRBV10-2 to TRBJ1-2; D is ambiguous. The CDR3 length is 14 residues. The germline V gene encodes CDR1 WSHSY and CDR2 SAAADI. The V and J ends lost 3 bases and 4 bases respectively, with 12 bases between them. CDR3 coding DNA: TGCGCCAGCAGTGAAGGGAGGGCCCGCTATGGCTACACCTTC. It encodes CASSEGRARYGYTF.